Listed here are 27 T cell receptor beta chains from one sample, sequenced in a study of blood T cell repertoires in COVID-19. The data were produced by immunoSEQ multiplex PCR, yet TCRdb's version contains in-frame clones alone and is incomplete. This sample carries more than 300,000 clones, around nine tenths of them seen once, and the ten largest clones take about 1.1%. The sequenced material came from PBMCs or T cells enriched from blood (not recorded which). These receptors originate from a woman aged 18-29 years who had recovered from COVID-19.

The J gene is TRBJ1-1, the V gene TRBV5-4, with 7 bases identical to TRBD1. The germline V gene encodes CDR1 SGHNT and CDR2 YYREEE (reference sequence). The CDR3 totals 14 residues. V dropped 3 bases and J dropped 1; count of bases not matched to a gene: 3. The CDR3 bases are TGTGCCAGCAGCTGGGACAGTAAGAACACTGAAGCTTTCTTT. Protein sequence: CASSWDSKNTEAFF.

In this sample, this clone turned up once. The rearrangement links TRBV28 to TRBJ2-5; 13 bases align to TRBD2. CDR3 length: 19 amino acids. The germline gives CDR1 MDHEN, CDR2 SYDVKM. V shed 5 bases, J shed 2 bases, and the junction held 14 bases outside the gene matches. The CDR3 sequence is CASSPESRLAGGYQETQYF. CDR3 sequence (DNA): TGTGCCAGCAGTCCGGAATCTCGACTAGCGGGGGGATATCAAGAGACCCAGTACTTC.

CDR3 in amino acids: CASSYSGQGARGYTF. The CDR3 nucleotides read TGTGCCAGCAGTTACTCGGGACAGGGGGCGAGGGGCTACACCTTC. The chain links TRBV6-5 to TRBJ1-2; 12 nucleotides match TRBD1. Trimming cost V 0 bases and J 8 bases; bases outside gene matches: 4. Germline V gives CDR1 MNHEY, CDR2 SVGAGI. The CDR3 consists of 15 residues.

This chain uses TRBV29-1 with TRBJ1-2; 7 nucleotides align to TRBD1. Looked up from germline, CDR1 is SQVTM and CDR2 is ANQGSEA. Germline trimming cut 5 bases from V and 7 bases from J; bases unmatched to any gene: 10. This CDR3 has 13 amino acids. In DNA, the CDR3 is TGCAGCGTTCCGACAGGGATTGGTGTTGGCTACACCTTC. Amino acid sequence: CSVPTGIGVGYTF.

The chain combines TRBV19 with TRBJ2-7, with D possibly TRBD1 on 5 matching bases. The germline V and J ends were trimmed by 0 bases and 3 bases, with 15 bases remaining between them. The CDR3 is 16 amino acids. In germline, CDR1 is LNHDA, CDR2 SQIVND (reference sequence). The CDR3 DNA sequence: TGTGCCAGTAGTATAGAGGGGCCTACCATGGACTACGAGCAGTACTTC. Its protein is CASSIEGPTMDYEQYF.

This sequence joins TRBV28 and TRBJ1-2; D is possibly TRBD1 (5 bases). V was trimmed by 2 bases and J by 5 bases, leaving 6 bases between them. The germline gives CDR1 MDHEN, CDR2 SYDVKM. The CDR3 has 12 amino acids. The CDR3 here is CASSLKGYGYTF. CDR3 coding DNA: TGTGCCAGCAGTTTAAAGGGGTATGGCTACACCTTC.

This chain links TRBV20-1 with TRBJ2-1; no clear D gene. Germline V gene data show CDR1 as DFQATT and CDR2 as SNEGSKA (reference sequence). CDR3 size: 11 residues. V was clipped by 5 bases and J by 7 bases, with 9 bases between them. DNA for the CDR3: TGCAGTGCTCTGACGGGTAATGAGCAGTTCTTC. This translates into CSALTGNEQFF.

This rearrangement joins TRBV6-5 to TRBJ1-6, with D possibly TRBD1 on 5 matching bases. Germline V CDR1 and CDR2: MNHEY, SVGAGI. Trimming took 5 bases from V and 4 from J, leaving 12 bases between them. CDR3 length equals 15 residues. CDR3: CASSRGGEYNSPLHF. The CDR3, as DNA: TGTGCCAGCAGTAGGGGTGGGGAATATAATTCACCCCTCCACTTT.

J is TRBJ2-7 and V is TRBV5-4; 11 bases align to TRBD2. Germline CDR1 is SGHNT and CDR2 is YYREEE (reference sequence). This CDR3 comprises 15 residues. With 4 bases clipped from V and 1 base from J, the junction kept 4 bases outside the gene matches. CDR3 DNA sequence: TGTGCCAGCAGCCCCTGGACTAGCGGGTCCTACGAGCAGTACTTC. Encoded protein: CASSPWTSGSYEQYF.

The chain couples TRBV4-1 to TRBJ1-2; the D gene is possibly TRBD1 (5 bases). CDR3 length: 15 residues. Looked up from germline, CDR1 is MGHRA and CDR2 is YSYEKL. Trimming took off 0 bases at V and 5 bases at J, with 13 bases between the two ends. CDR3 in amino acids: CASSQDQGTLYGYTF. As DNA, the CDR3 is TGCGCCAGCAGCCAAGATCAGGGTACCTTATATGGCTACACCTTC.

This clone occurred a few times. The chain couples TRBV7-9 to TRBJ1-1, with TRBD1 as a possible D gene (6 bases). The CDR3 length is 15 residues. V was cut by 3 bases and J by 1 base, with 12 bases left in between. The germline gives CDR1 SEHNR, CDR2 FQNEAQ (reference sequence). The chain's CDR3 is CASSFAPTGNTEAFF. The CDR3 DNA reads TGTGCCAGCAGCTTCGCCCCGACAGGGAACACTGAAGCTTTCTTT.

This chain links TRBV5-1 with TRBJ2-5; the D gene is possibly TRBD2 (7 bases). Trimming removed 2 bases from V and 5 bases from J, with 16 bases in between. The CDR3 has 15 residues. The germline gives CDR1 SGHRS, CDR2 YFSETQ. DNA for the CDR3: TGCGCCAGCAGCTTCGGGGGGCAAAACCGGGAGACCCAGTACTTC. Translating gives CASSFGGQNRETQYF.

The chain employs TRBV5-1 and TRBJ2-3; TRBD2 matches at 12 bases. V shed 4 bases and J 3 bases; nucleotides not matched to a gene: 12. Germline CDR1 and CDR2: SGHRS and YFSETQ. The CDR3 is 18 amino acids. CDR3 sequence: CASSPGLAGGRRTDTQYF. The CDR3 coding sequence is TGCGCCAGCAGCCCCGGGCTAGCGGGGGGGCGAAGGACAGATACGCAGTATTTT.

The chain joins TRBV9 to TRBJ1-3; TRBD1 matches 7 bases. The germline V gene encodes CDR1 SGDLS and CDR2 YYNGEE. The ends lost 4 bases at V and 3 bases at J; junction bases unmatched: 7. The CDR3 covers 15 residues. The CDR3 DNA sequence: TGTGCCAGCAGCCTCCGACAGGGAGGTGGAAACACCATATATTTT. Residues: CASSLRQGGGNTIYF.

The chain couples TRBV27 to TRBJ1-2; 10 bases line up with TRBD1. CDR1 and CDR2 (germline): MNHEY, SMNVEV (reference sequence). CDR3 length: 15 amino acids. With 0 bases clipped from V and 4 bases from J, the junction kept 2 bases outside the gene matches. The CDR3 DNA reads as TGTGCCAGCAGTTTATCGGGGGACAGGGGCTATGGCTACACCTTC. Its protein is CASSLSGDRGYGYTF.

J is TRBJ2-5 and V is TRBV6-5; no reliable D call. V lost 6 bases, J lost 4 bases, and 18 bases lay in between. There are 15 residues in the CDR3. Germline V gene data show CDR1 as MNHEY and CDR2 as SVGAGI. CDR3 nucleotide sequence: TGTGCCAGCAGCCGTCGACTCTCGGCTGGAGAGACCCAGTACTTC. It specifies CASSRRLSAGETQYF.

A single count supports this clone. The chain combines TRBV10-1 with TRBJ2-3, with 10 bases identical to TRBD2. The CDR3 is made up of 15 amino acids. Trimming removed 6 bases from V and 2 bases from J; junction bases left unmatched: 5. The germline gives CDR1 WNHNN, CDR2 SYGVQD (reference sequence). Here the CDR3 reads CASSFSGGNTDTQYF. In nucleotides, the CDR3 is TGCGCCAGCAGCTTTAGCGGGGGGAACACAGATACGCAGTATTTT.

The chain joins TRBV5-6 to TRBJ1-1; D is perhaps TRBD1 (5 bases). CDR1 SGHDT and CDR2 YYEEEE come from the germline V gene. Trimming took 4 bases from V and 10 from J, leaving 20 bases between them. This CDR3 spans 14 amino acids. CDR3 DNA: TGTGCCAGCAGCACCGGGAGGGGAAAGATCGGAGCTTTCTTT. Amino acid sequence: CASSTGRGKIGAFF.

The J gene is TRBJ1-4, the V gene TRBV5-1; 9 positions agree with TRBD1. V was pared by 2 bases and J by 8 bases, with 4 bases of the junction left unmatched. The germline CDR1 and CDR2 sequences are SGHRS and YFSETQ. The CDR3 length is 14 residues. CDR3 amino acids: CASSLGQGKEKLFF. In nucleotides, the CDR3 is TGCGCCAGCAGCTTAGGACAGGGGAAAGAAAAACTGTTTTTT.

This chain uses TRBV20-1 with TRBJ2-3; tentative D call: TRBD2 (6 bases). CDR1 and CDR2 from the germline V gene are DFQATT and SNEGSKA (reference sequence). This CDR3 is built from 14 residues. Trimming left V 5 bases short and J 2 bases short, with 14 bases between. The CDR3 DNA follows: TGCAGTGCTGGTGTTCGGGGGATCACAGATACGCAGTATTTT. Amino acids: CSAGVRGITDTQYF.

The V call is TRBV7-9, the J call TRBJ1-2; 8 bases align to TRBD1. CDR1 and CDR2 (germline): SEHNR, FQNEAQ (reference sequence). The J segment lost 2 bases and the V segment lost 5 bases, leaving 7 bases of the junction unmatched. This CDR3 is 15 amino acids long. In DNA, the CDR3 is TGTGCCAGCAGCCGTACAGGGGGGTCAAACTATGGCTACACCTTC. Encoded protein: CASSRTGGSNYGYTF.

V usage is TRBV25-1 and J usage is TRBJ2-2; no clear D. Germline lookup yields CDR1 MGHDK and CDR2 SYGVNS. V lost 3 bases, J lost 6 bases, and 14 bases lay in between. CDR3 length equals 15 residues. The CDR3 DNA is TGTGCCAGCAGTGATGGCCCCCCATTCCCCGGGGAGCTGTTTTTT. It encodes CASSDGPPFPGELFF. The entire variable domain, with the rest obtained from reference TRBV25-1 and TRBJ2-2, is as follows: EADIYQTPRYLVIGTGKKITLECSQTMGHDKMYWYQQDPGMELHLIHYSYGVNSTEKGDLSSESTVSRIRTEHFPLTLESARPSHTSQYLCASSDGPPFPGELFFGEGSRLTVL.

The rearrangement uses TRBV27 and TRBJ1-2; 7 bases agree with TRBD1. The CDR3 is 15 amino acids. The trim removed 5 bases at V and 4 bases at J, leaving 10 bases unmatched. The germline CDR1 and CDR2 sequences are MNHEY and SMNVEV (reference sequence). The CDR3 loop reads CASSPWRDSLYGYTF. In nucleotides, the CDR3 is TGTGCCAGCAGTCCATGGAGGGACAGTCTCTATGGCTACACCTTC.

The chain combines TRBV6-5 with TRBJ2-1; D is possibly TRBD2 (5 bases). The CDR3 is 16 residues long. Germline V lookup: CDR1 MNHEY, CDR2 SVGAGI. The V end lost 0 bases, the J end lost 2 bases, and 11 bases lay between the germline ends. CDR3 sequence reads: CASSYSRTGTYNEQFF. CDR3 coding DNA: TGTGCCAGCAGTTACTCACGAACCGGGACCTACAATGAGCAGTTCTTC.

This chain connects TRBV30 to TRBJ2-2; 9 bases align to TRBD2. Germline V CDR1 and CDR2: GTSNPN, SVGIG (reference sequence). This CDR3 is 15 amino acids long. The trim removed 0 bases at V and 6 bases at J, leaving 5 bases unmatched. The CDR3 region is CAWSVNPSGAGELFF. In DNA form, the CDR3 reads TGTGCCTGGAGTGTGAACCCTAGCGGGGCCGGGGAGCTGTTTTTT. Based on the CDR3 plus reference TRBV30 and TRBJ2-2, the full variable domain is SQTIHQWPATLVQPVGSPLSLECTVEGTSNPNLYWYRQAAGRGLQLLFYSVGIGQISSEVPQNLSASRPQDRQFILSSKKLLLSDSGFYLCAWSVNPSGAGELFFGEGSRLTVL.

This clone was found once. The V and J genes are TRBV19 and TRBJ1-1, with a weak D call TRBD1 (5 bases). Germline CDR1 is LNHDA and CDR2 is SQIVND (reference sequence). This CDR3 has 13 residues. The V and J ends lost 4 bases and 6 bases respectively, with 12 bases between them. This CDR3 is CASSTYDSSEAFF. CDR3 nucleotide sequence: TGTGCCAGTAGTACCTACGACAGTTCTGAAGCTTTCTTT.

The CDR3 sequence: CASRSPSKAGLSSYEQYF. In DNA form, the CDR3 reads TGTGCAAGTCGCTCCCCCTCAAAGGCAGGGTTGTCCTCCTACGAGCAGTACTTC. V gene TRBV12-2 combines with J gene TRBJ2-7; the DNA was not compared with TRBD1, the D call given in the table. TRBV12-2 is a recognized pseudogene. The CDR3 covers 18 residues.